The clone carrying this T cell receptor (beta chain) was recorded a few times. This sample was included in a study of T cells after yellow fever vaccination. This CDR3 spans 18 amino acids. V was clipped by 1 base and J by 2 bases, with 21 bases between them. CDR1 and CDR2 (germline): SGHAT, FQNNGV. Template-switching 5'RACE yielded the TCR cDNA; a universal primer site and UMIs were added in the process. TCRdb reprocessed the 5' RACE reads with MiXCR, giving one entry per CDR3 protein. The repertoire consists of about 170,000 distinct CDR3 sequences, with 6.2% occurring once and the leading ten covering just under 3%.

The chain links TRBV11-2 to TRBJ2-7; D is undetermined. The clonotype was recovered from a man aged 18 to 29 who received the YFV17D yellow fever vaccine. The source was CD4+ T cells sorted from PBMCs, collected on the day of the first yellow fever vaccination. This chain's CDR3 is CASSLVSPESFGPYEQYF. The CDR3 DNA reads TGTGCCAGCAGCTTAGTCAGCCCCGAGTCCTTTGGCCCCTACGAGCAGTACTTC. Supplemented by reference TRBV11-2 and TRBJ2-7, the full variable domain reads EAGVAQSPRYKIIEKRQSVAFWCNPISGHATLYWYQQILGQGPKLLIQFQNNGVVDDSQLPKDRFSAERLKGVDSTLKIQPAKLEDSAVYLCASSLVSPESFGPYEQYFGPGTRLTVT.